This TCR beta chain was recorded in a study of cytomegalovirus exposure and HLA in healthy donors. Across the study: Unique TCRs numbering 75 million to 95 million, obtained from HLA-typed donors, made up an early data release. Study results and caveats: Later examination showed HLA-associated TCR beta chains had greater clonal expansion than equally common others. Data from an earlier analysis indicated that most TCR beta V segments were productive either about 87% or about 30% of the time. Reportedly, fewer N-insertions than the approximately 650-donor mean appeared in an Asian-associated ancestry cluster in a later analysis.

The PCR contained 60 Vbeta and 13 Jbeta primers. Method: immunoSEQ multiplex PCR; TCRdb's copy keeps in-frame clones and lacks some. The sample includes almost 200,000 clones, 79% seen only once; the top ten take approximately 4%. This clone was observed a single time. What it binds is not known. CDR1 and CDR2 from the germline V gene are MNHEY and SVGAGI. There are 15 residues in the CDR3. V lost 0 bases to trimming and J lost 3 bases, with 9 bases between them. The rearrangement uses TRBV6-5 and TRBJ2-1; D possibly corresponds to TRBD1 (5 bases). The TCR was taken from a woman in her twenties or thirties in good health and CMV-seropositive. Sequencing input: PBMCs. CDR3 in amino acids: CASSYSGQDYNEQFF. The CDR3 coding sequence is TGTGCCAGCAGTTACTCGGGGCAGGACTACAATGAGCAGTTCTTC.